This is a list of T cell receptor beta chains from one sample in a study of T cell responses to AZD1222 COVID-19 vaccine. Sequenced by immunoSEQ multiplex PCR; TCRdb stores in-frame clones only, minus some. In the table there are roughly 160,000 clones, about nine tenths of which are singletons. The sequencing here drew on peripheral blood, taken on day 0 of AZD1222 vaccination. These receptors all stem from an adult in good health. Both conserved end residues are part of each CDR3. The D gene is left open where the match is weak. Clone size is shown for a subset of rows, as once, few, many or a class of expanded clone.

V: TRBV19
size: once
D: NA
J: TRBJ2-1
CDR3: CASSRIGGPYNEQFF
DNA: TGTGCCAGTAGCCGGATCGGGGGGCCCTACAATGAGCAGTTCTTC

V: TRBV5-4
size: NA
D: NA
J: TRBJ1-2
CDR3: CASSFIGGILNYGYTF
DNA: TGTGCCAGCAGCTTCATTGGGGGGATCCTCAACTATGGCTACACCTTC

V: TRBV4-2
size: NA
D: NA
J: TRBJ2-3
CDR3: CASADREGIDTQYF
DNA: TGTGCCAGCGCAGACAGGGAGGGTATAGATACGCAGTATTTT

V: TRBV5-8
size: NA
D: TRBD1
J: TRBJ1-1
CDR3: CAGTGPMNTEAFF
DNA: TGTGCCGGGACAGGACCAATGAACACTGAAGCTTTCTTT

V: TRBV7-9
size: NA
D: NA
J: TRBJ1-1
CDR3: CASRKDLPNTEAFF
DNA: TGTGCCAGTCGTAAGGACCTCCCGAACACTGAAGCTTTCTTT

V: TRBV6-5
size: NA
D: NA
J: TRBJ1-1
CDR3: CASSYSTGGTAEAFF
DNA: TGTGCCAGCAGTTACTCGACGGGGGGTACTGCTGAAGCTTTCTTT

V: TRBV19
size: NA
D: NA
J: TRBJ2-5
CDR3: CASSIWGETQYF
DNA: TGTGCCAGTAGTATATGGGGGGAGACCCAGTACTTC

V: TRBV19
size: NA
D: NA
J: TRBJ1-1
CDR3: CASSVRDTEAFF
DNA: TGTGCCAGTAGCGTCAGGGACACTGAAGCTTTCTTT

V: TRBV19
size: NA
D: TRBD1
J: TRBJ1-5
CDR3: CASSRTGGGIQPQHF
DNA: TGTGCCAGTAGCCGAACAGGGGGCGGAATTCAGCCCCAGCATTTT

V: TRBV12-3/TRBV12-4
size: NA
D: TRBD1
J: TRBJ1-4
CDR3: CASSSRGEKLFF
DNA: TGTGCCAGCAGTAGCAGGGGGGAAAAACTGTTTTTT

V: TRBV19
size: NA
D: TRBD1
J: TRBJ2-1
CDR3: CASSIQDRGFVYNEQFF
DNA: TGTGCCAGTAGTATACAAGACAGGGGATTCGTCTACAATGAGCAGTTCTTC

V: TRBV18
size: NA
D: NA
J: TRBJ1-3
CDR3: CASSPRNDPAGDTIYF
DNA: TGTGCCAGCTCACCCCGAAATGACCCAGCGGGGGACACCATATATTTT

V: TRBV12-3/TRBV12-4
size: NA
D: TRBD1
J: TRBJ1-1
CDR3: CASRWTGTLQAFF
DNA: TGTGCCAGCAGGTGGACAGGGACCCTTCAGGCTTTCTTT

V: TRBV5-1
size: NA
D: NA
J: TRBJ1-5
CDR3: CASSSLGLRQDYQPQHF
DNA: TGCGCCAGCAGCTCCCTCGGACTAAGACAGGATTATCAGCCCCAGCATTTT

V: TRBV19
size: NA
D: NA
J: TRBJ2-5
CDR3: CASSSRPKETQYF
DNA: TGTGCCAGTAGCAGTCGGCCAAAAGAGACCCAGTACTTC

V: TRBV28
size: NA
D: NA
J: TRBJ2-7
CDR3: CASSLALYEQYF
DNA: TGTGCCAGCAGTTTGGCCCTCTACGAGCAGTACTTC

V: TRBV28
size: few
D: NA
J: TRBJ1-2
CDR3: CASSLGWGYTF
DNA: TGTGCCAGCAGTCTGGGGTGGGGCTACACCTTC

V: TRBV6-5
size: NA
D: NA
J: TRBJ2-3
CDR3: CASRRGPTDTQYF
DNA: TGTGCCAGCAGACGAGGACCCACAGATACGCAGTATTTT

V: TRBV27
size: NA
D: NA
J: TRBJ1-2
CDR3: CASSLWGGKGGYTF
DNA: TGTGCCAGCAGTTTGTGGGGAGGGAAAGGTGGCTACACCTTC

V: TRBV5-4
size: NA
D: NA
J: TRBJ1-1
CDR3: CASSLAREVTEAFF
DNA: TGTGCCAGCAGCTTGGCTAGGGAGGTCACTGAAGCTTTCTTT

V: TRBV5-1
size: NA
D: NA
J: TRBJ1-2
CDR3: CASSHRARDGYTF
DNA: TGCGCCAGCAGCCACAGGGCGCGGGATGGCTACACCTTC

V: TRBV28
size: NA
D: NA
J: TRBJ1-5
CDR3: CASSPTPTDQPQHF
DNA: TGTGCCAGCAGCCCAACCCCGACAGATCAGCCCCAGCATTTT

V: TRBV28
size: NA
D: NA
J: TRBJ2-7
CDR3: CASSLSSSYEQYF
DNA: TGTGCCAGCAGCTTAAGCAGCTCCTACGAGCAGTACTTC

V: TRBV28
size: NA
D: NA
J: TRBJ1-2
CDR3: CASSANRRVNYGYTF
DNA: TGTGCCAGCAGTGCCAACCGACGGGTTAACTATGGCTACACCTTC

V: TRBV5-1
size: NA
D: NA
J: TRBJ1-6
CDR3: CASSLEGPRNSPLHF
DNA: TGCGCCAGCAGCTTGGAGGGCCCGCGCAATTCACCCCTCCACTTT

V: TRBV2
size: NA
D: NA
J: TRBJ2-7
CDR3: CASSENGYEQYF
DNA: TGTGCCAGCAGTGAAAACGGCTACGAGCAGTACTTC

V: TRBV6-5
size: NA
D: NA
J: TRBJ1-2
CDR3: CASSYSGGVGYTF
DNA: TGTGCCAGCAGTTACTCAGGGGGGGTAGGCTACACCTTC

V: TRBV6-5
size: NA
D: NA
J: TRBJ1-6
CDR3: CASSFGGNPPLHF
DNA: TGTGCCAGCAGTTTTGGTGGTAATCCACCCCTCCACTTT

V: TRBV19
size: NA
D: TRBD1
J: TRBJ1-1
CDR3: CASSIDHRGTGGTEAFF
DNA: TGTGCCAGTAGTATAGACCACCGAGGGACAGGGGGTACTGAAGCTTTCTTT

V: TRBV11-2
size: NA
D: NA
J: TRBJ1-4
CDR3: CASGANEKLFF
DNA: TGTGCCAGCGGAGCTAATGAAAAACTGTTTTTT

V: TRBV18
size: NA
D: NA
J: TRBJ1-1
CDR3: CASSIQGWGTEAFF
DNA: TGTGCCAGCTCCATACAGGGTTGGGGCACTGAAGCTTTCTTT

V: TRBV28
size: NA
D: TRBD1
J: TRBJ2-7
CDR3: CASTSGTGLYEQYF
DNA: TGTGCCAGCACCTCCGGGACAGGGCTCTACGAGCAGTACTTC

V: TRBV6-5
size: NA
D: TRBD2
J: TRBJ2-5
CDR3: CASSLAGGSETQYF
DNA: TGTGCCAGCAGTCTAGCGGGGGGATCAGAGACCCAGTACTTC

V: TRBV5-1
size: NA
D: NA
J: TRBJ1-3
CDR3: CASSLSNSGNTIYF
DNA: TGCGCCAGCAGCTTGTCTAACTCTGGAAACACCATATATTTT

V: TRBV6-6
size: NA
D: TRBD1
J: TRBJ1-3
CDR3: CASSLTSSGGASGNTIYF
DNA: TGTGCCAGCAGTCTGACGTCTTCAGGGGGCGCCTCTGGAAACACCATATATTTT

V: TRBV3-1/TRBV3-2
size: once
D: TRBD1
J: TRBJ1-2
CDR3: CASSPRTGDYGYTF
DNA: TGTGCCAGCAGCCCTAGGACAGGGGACTATGGCTACACCTTC

V: TRBV6-2/TRBV6-3
size: NA
D: TRBD1
J: TRBJ1-6
CDR3: CASSGTGEESPLHF
DNA: TGTGCCAGCAGTGGGACAGGGGAGGAATCACCCCTCCACTTT

V: TRBV9
size: NA
D: NA
J: TRBJ2-3
CDR3: CAPAAGTDTQYF
DNA: TGTGCCCCCGCGGCGGGTACAGATACGCAGTATTTT

V: TRBV3-1/TRBV3-2
size: NA
D: TRBD2
J: TRBJ2-1
CDR3: CASSQNPGLAGAISYNEQFF
DNA: TGTGCCAGCAGCCAAAATCCCGGACTAGCGGGGGCCATCTCCTACAATGAGCAGTTCTTC

V: TRBV5-1
size: few
D: TRBD2
J: TRBJ2-3
CDR3: CASSMTSGPPGTDTQYF
DNA: TGCGCCAGCAGCATGACTAGCGGCCCCCCTGGCACAGATACGCAGTATTTT

V: TRBV29-1
size: NA
D: NA
J: TRBJ1-1
CDR3: CSVEHVSMNTEAFF
DNA: TGCAGCGTTGAACACGTCAGTATGAACACTGAAGCTTTCTTT

V: TRBV18
size: NA
D: NA
J: TRBJ1-4
CDR3: CASSPLDGVGLFF
DNA: TGTGCCAGCTCACCTCTAGATGGGGTAGGACTGTTTTTT

V: TRBV6-5
size: NA
D: TRBD2
J: TRBJ2-1
CDR3: CASIRILAFYNEQFF
DNA: TGTGCCAGCATACGGATACTAGCGTTCTACAATGAGCAGTTCTTC

V: TRBV11-2
size: NA
D: NA
J: TRBJ1-3
CDR3: CASSLDYEDTIYF
DNA: TGTGCCAGCAGCTTAGATTATGAAGACACCATATATTTT

V: TRBV19
size: NA
D: TRBD1
J: TRBJ2-7
CDR3: CASSILIGQGGNEQYF
DNA: TGTGCCAGTAGTATCCTTATAGGACAGGGGGGCAACGAGCAGTACTTC

V: TRBV10-3
size: NA
D: NA
J: TRBJ2-4
CDR3: CAITGHLRSTLAKNIQYF
DNA: TGTGCCATCACTGGACACCTCAGGAGTACCCTAGCCAAAAACATTCAGTACTTC

V: TRBV28
size: few
D: NA
J: TRBJ2-7
CDR3: CASSLGIPKNEQYF
DNA: TGTGCCAGCAGTTTAGGGATCCCAAAGAACGAGCAGTACTTC

V: TRBV27
size: NA
D: NA
J: TRBJ2-6
CDR3: CASSFHRDTSGANVLTF
DNA: TGTGCCAGCAGTTTTCACAGGGACACCTCTGGGGCCAACGTCCTGACTTTC

V: TRBV10-1
size: NA
D: NA
J: TRBJ2-7
CDR3: CASSGGPPYEQYF
DNA: TGCGCCAGCAGCGGGGGGCCCCCATACGAGCAGTACTTC